A selection of T cell receptor beta chains follows, all from one sample in a study of T-cell reconstitution after alpha-beta-depleted transplantation in children. TCRdb re-derived calls from the PCR reads in MiXCR, one entry per CDR3 protein. The table includes some 600,000 distinct CDR3 sequences, over 15% detected once. Sequenced material: PBMCs from the stem cell graft donor, taken from the stem cell graft. These receptor sequences come from a human donor who donated a stem cell graft to a child with acute myeloid leukemia. CDR3s include the opening cysteine and the closing phenylalanine or tryptophan. A D gene is named only where the DNA matches it firmly. Expanded clones are given a class, and other clones once, few, many or no size at all.

D: -
size: many
V: TRBV12-3/TRBV12-4
J: TRBJ1-6
CDR3: CASASRMSSPLHF
DNA: TGTGCCAGCGCGAGCAGGATGAGTTCACCCCTCCACTTT

D: TRBD1
size: -
V: TRBV15
J: TRBJ1-4
CDR3: CATRTGGFEKLFF
DNA: TGTGCCACTCGGACAGGGGGCTTTGAAAAACTGTTTTTT

D: -
size: -
V: TRBV7-9
J: TRBJ1-1
CDR3: CASSFWDGQGPPAFF
DNA: TGTGCCAGCAGCTTTTGGGATGGGCAGGGACCCCCAGCTTTCTTT

D: -
size: -
V: TRBV7-8
J: TRBJ2-1
CDR3: CASSASGTTELNEQFF
DNA: TGTGCCAGCAGCGCATCCGGGACCACGGAGTTGAATGAGCAGTTCTTC

D: -
size: -
V: TRBV5-4
J: TRBJ1-1
CDR3: CASSLVGAGEAFF
DNA: TGTGCCAGCAGCTTGGTAGGGGCGGGTGAAGCTTTCTTT

D: -
size: few
V: TRBV6-1
J: TRBJ1-2
CDR3: CASSEPDYGYTF
DNA: TGTGCCAGCAGTGAACCGGACTATGGCTACACCTTC

D: TRBD1
size: -
V: TRBV7-2
J: TRBJ1-5
CDR3: CASSWTGGKQPQHF
DNA: TGTGCCAGCAGCTGGACAGGGGGCAAACAGCCCCAGCATTTT

D: -
size: -
V: TRBV12-3/TRBV12-4
J: TRBJ1-4
CDR3: CASSLRWATNEKLFF
DNA: TGTGCCAGCAGTTTGAGGTGGGCAACTAATGAAAAACTGTTTTTT

D: TRBD1
size: few
V: TRBV25-1
J: TRBJ2-1
CDR3: CASSEATEGARDNEQFF
DNA: TGTGCCAGCAGTGAAGCCACCGAGGGGGCTAGGGACAATGAGCAGTTCTTC

D: TRBD1
size: -
V: TRBV7-2
J: TRBJ1-2
CDR3: CASSHTGGPYGYTF
DNA: TGTGCCAGCAGCCATACAGGGGGTCCATATGGCTACACCTTC

D: TRBD1
size: -
V: TRBV4-1
J: TRBJ2-2
CDR3: CASSQEMTGERELFF
DNA: TGCGCCAGCAGCCAAGAGATGACAGGGGAGAGAGAGCTGTTTTTT

D: -
size: -
V: TRBV7-9
J: TRBJ2-3
CDR3: CASSTKDTQYF
DNA: TGTGCCAGCAGCACGAAAGATACGCAGTATTTT

D: TRBD2
size: -
V: TRBV28
J: TRBJ2-5
CDR3: CASSLSRGGIETQYF
DNA: TGTGCCAGCAGTTTGAGCCGGGGGGGAATAGAGACCCAGTACTTC

D: -
size: -
V: TRBV27
J: TRBJ2-7
CDR3: CASKADGAYEQYF
DNA: TGTGCCAGCAAGGCAGACGGGGCCTACGAGCAGTACTTC

D: -
size: -
V: TRBV30
J: TRBJ2-2
CDR3: CAWSAGTGELFF
DNA: TGTGCCTGGAGTGCAGGGACCGGGGAGCTGTTTTTT

D: TRBD2
size: many
V: TRBV20-1
J: TRBJ2-4
CDR3: CSARDGGGAQNIQYF
DNA: TGCAGTGCTAGAGATGGCGGGGGGGCCCAAAACATTCAGTACTTC

D: -
size: few
V: TRBV25-1
J: TRBJ2-5
CDR3: CASSELGLETQYF
DNA: TGTGCCAGCAGTGAACTGGGATTGGAGACCCAGTACTTC

D: TRBD2
size: once
V: TRBV7-8
J: TRBJ2-1
CDR3: CASSPGEGLAGNYNEQFF
DNA: TGTGCCAGCAGCCCGGGGGAGGGGCTAGCGGGGAACTACAATGAGCAGTTCTTC

D: -
size: many
V: TRBV7-2
J: TRBJ1-5
CDR3: CASSLAMGGAQPQHF
DNA: TGTGCCAGCAGCTTAGCGATGGGGGGCGCTCAGCCCCAGCATTTT

D: -
size: many
V: TRBV7-3
J: TRBJ1-1
CDR3: CASSSQGNTEAFF
DNA: TGTGCCAGCAGCTCCCAGGGGAACACTGAAGCTTTCTTT

D: -
size: few
V: TRBV28
J: TRBJ1-2
CDR3: CASSSAPRQRHGYTF
DNA: TGTGCCAGCAGTTCGGCTCCAAGGCAGAGGCATGGCTACACCTTC

D: -
size: -
V: TRBV4-3
J: TRBJ1-2
CDR3: CASSQGHGSGHTF
DNA: TGCGCCAGCAGCCAAGGTCATGGCAGTGGCCACACCTTC

D: -
size: many
V: TRBV20-1
J: TRBJ1-5
CDR3: CSIRQGTNQPQHF
DNA: TGCAGTATACGGCAGGGGACTAATCAGCCCCAGCATTTT

D: -
size: many
V: TRBV7-3
J: TRBJ2-1
CDR3: CASSLYAASYNEQFF
DNA: TGTGCCAGCAGCTTATACGCGGCCTCCTACAATGAGCAGTTCTTC

D: -
size: few
V: TRBV9
J: TRBJ2-2
CDR3: CASRDSPNTGELFF
DNA: TGTGCCAGCAGGGATTCTCCGAACACCGGGGAGCTGTTTTTT

D: TRBD1
size: few
V: TRBV4-3
J: TRBJ2-2
CDR3: CASSRAQGDTGELFF
DNA: TGCGCCAGCAGCCGCGCTCAGGGGGACACCGGGGAGCTGTTTTTT

D: -
size: many
V: TRBV7-9
J: TRBJ2-1
CDR3: CASSLPQIRNEYNEQFF
DNA: TGTGCCAGCAGCTTACCGCAGATCCGAAACGAGTACAATGAGCAGTTCTTC

D: -
size: few
V: TRBV4-1
J: TRBJ2-5
CDR3: CASSHGSGTLQETQYF
DNA: TGCGCCAGCAGCCATGGATCCGGGACGCTCCAAGAGACCCAGTACTTC

D: -
size: few
V: TRBV29-1
J: TRBJ2-5
CDR3: CSVGWGQGETQYF
DNA: TGCAGCGTTGGCTGGGGCCAGGGGGAGACCCAGTACTTC

D: -
size: -
V: TRBV20-1
J: TRBJ2-1
CDR3: CSASRVGAYNEQFF
DNA: TGCAGTGCTAGTCGGGTCGGGGCCTACAATGAGCAGTTCTTC

D: -
size: many
V: TRBV20-1
J: TRBJ2-2
CDR3: CSARDLGDANTGELFF
DNA: TGCAGTGCTAGAGATCTGGGGGACGCGAACACCGGGGAGCTGTTTTTT

D: -
size: -
V: TRBV12-3/TRBV12-4
J: TRBJ2-1
CDR3: CASTPTGYNEQFF
DNA: TGTGCCAGCACCCCGACCGGCTACAATGAGCAGTTCTTC

D: -
size: few
V: TRBV6-2/TRBV6-3
J: TRBJ2-7
CDR3: CASSDDRDISYEQYF
DNA: TGTGCCAGCAGTGATGACCGGGACATTAGCTACGAGCAGTACTTC

D: TRBD2
size: -
V: TRBV7-2
J: TRBJ2-1
CDR3: CASSLSTSGANEQFF
DNA: TGTGCCAGCAGCTTATCCACTAGCGGGGCCAATGAGCAGTTCTTC

D: -
size: few
V: TRBV5-1
J: TRBJ1-4
CDR3: CASRRTANEKLFF
DNA: TGCGCTTCTAGACGGACGGCTAATGAAAAACTGTTTTTT

D: TRBD1
size: -
V: TRBV10-3
J: TRBJ1-3
CDR3: CAISEPYRDSLGNTIYF
DNA: TGTGCCATCAGTGAGCCTTACCGGGACAGCCTTGGAAACACCATATATTTT

D: TRBD2
size: few
V: TRBV10-3
J: TRBJ2-3
CDR3: CAIRGTSVPDTQYF
DNA: TGTGCCATCAGGGGGACTAGCGTGCCAGATACGCAGTATTTT